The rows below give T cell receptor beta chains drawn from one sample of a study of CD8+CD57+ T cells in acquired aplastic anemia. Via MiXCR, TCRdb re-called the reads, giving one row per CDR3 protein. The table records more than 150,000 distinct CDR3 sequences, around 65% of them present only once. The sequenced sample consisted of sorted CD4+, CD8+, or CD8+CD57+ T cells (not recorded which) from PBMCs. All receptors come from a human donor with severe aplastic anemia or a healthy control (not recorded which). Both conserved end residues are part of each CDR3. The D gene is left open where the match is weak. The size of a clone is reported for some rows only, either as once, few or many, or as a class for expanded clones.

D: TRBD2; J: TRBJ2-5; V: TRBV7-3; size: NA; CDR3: CASSQRGLEFETQYF; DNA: TGTGCCAGCAGCCAGCGGGGGCTAGAGTTCGAGACCCAGTACTTC
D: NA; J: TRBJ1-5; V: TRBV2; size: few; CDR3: CASSEARLNQPQHF; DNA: TGTGCCAGCAGTGAAGCCAGGCTCAATCAGCCCCAGCATTTT
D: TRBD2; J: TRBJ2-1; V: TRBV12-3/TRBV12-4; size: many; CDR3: CATSPTGGGQYNEQFF; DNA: TGTGCCACCTCGCCAACCGGGGGGGGGCAATACAATGAGCAGTTCTTC
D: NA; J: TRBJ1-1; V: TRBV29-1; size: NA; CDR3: CSVEDLSGGTEAFF; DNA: TGCAGCGTTGAAGATCTCTCGGGCGGCACTGAAGCTTTCTTT
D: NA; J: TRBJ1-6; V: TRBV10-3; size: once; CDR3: CAISEFLHRLNSPLHF; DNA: TGTGCCATCAGTGAGTTCCTACATCGACTGAATTCACCCCTCCACTTT
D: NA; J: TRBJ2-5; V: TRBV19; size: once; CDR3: CASTSTSPMGPQYF; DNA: TGTGCCAGTACCAGCACGAGCCCGATGGGGCCCCAGTACTTC
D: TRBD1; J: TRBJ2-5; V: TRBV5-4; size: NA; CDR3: CASSLTGQTETQYF; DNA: TGTGCCAGCAGCTTAACGGGACAGACGGAGACCCAGTACTTC
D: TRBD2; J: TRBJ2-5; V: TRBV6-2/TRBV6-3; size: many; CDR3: CASSLNGGAFETQYF; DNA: TGTGCCAGCAGTCTTAACGGGGGGGCCTTTGAGACCCAGTACTTC
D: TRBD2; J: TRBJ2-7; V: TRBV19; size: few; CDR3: CASSGLAGDPYEQYF; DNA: TGTGCCAGTAGTGGACTAGCGGGCGATCCCTACGAGCAGTACTTC
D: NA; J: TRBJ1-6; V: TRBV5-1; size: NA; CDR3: CASSLGGGTNSPLHF; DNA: TGCGCCAGCAGCTTAGGGGGTGGGACGAATTCACCCCTCCACTTT
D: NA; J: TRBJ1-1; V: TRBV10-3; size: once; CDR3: CAISPGRGNTEAFF; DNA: TGTGCCATCAGCCCGGGACGGGGGAACACTGAAGCTTTCTTT
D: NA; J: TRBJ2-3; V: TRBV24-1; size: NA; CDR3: CATSDSITGFGGDTQYF; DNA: TGTGCCACCAGTGATTCGATAACGGGATTCGGTGGAGATACGCAGTATTTT
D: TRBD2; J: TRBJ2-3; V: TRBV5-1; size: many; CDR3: CASSRGTSGTTDTQYF; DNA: TGCGCCAGCAGCCGAGGGACTAGCGGGACCACAGATACGCAGTATTTT
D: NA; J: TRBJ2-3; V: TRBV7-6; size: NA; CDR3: CASSNRETDTQYF; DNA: TGCGCCAGCAGCAACAGGGAGACAGATACGCAGTATTTT
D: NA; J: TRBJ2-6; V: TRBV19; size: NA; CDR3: CASSWSSGANVLTF; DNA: TGTGCCAGTAGTTGGAGCTCTGGGGCCAACGTCCTGACTTTC
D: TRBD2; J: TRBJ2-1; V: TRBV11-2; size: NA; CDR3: CASSLVGLAGLYNEQFF; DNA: TGTGCCAGCAGCTTAGTAGGACTAGCGGGTCTGTACAATGAGCAGTTCTTC
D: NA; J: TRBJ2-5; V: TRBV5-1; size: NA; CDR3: CASSLQETQYF; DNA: TGTGCCAGCAGCTTACAGGAGACCCAGTACTTC
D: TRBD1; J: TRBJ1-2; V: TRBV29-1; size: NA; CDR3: CSVPSHRDRSWGYTF; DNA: TGCAGCGTTCCCTCCCACCGGGACAGATCGTGGGGCTACACCTTC
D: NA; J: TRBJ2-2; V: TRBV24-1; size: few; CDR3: CATSVAGKNTGELFF; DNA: TGTGCCACCAGTGTAGCTGGGAAGAACACCGGGGAGCTGTTTTTT
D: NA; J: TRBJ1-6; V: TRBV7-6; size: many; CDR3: CASSLRAGQTGDPGSPLHF; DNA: TGTGCCAGCAGCTTAAGGGCAGGTCAAACGGGCGACCCAGGTTCACCCCTCCACTTT
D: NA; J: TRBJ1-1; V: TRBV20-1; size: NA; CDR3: CSAREIQGTEAFF; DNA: TGCAGTGCTAGAGAGATACAGGGAACTGAAGCTTTCTTT
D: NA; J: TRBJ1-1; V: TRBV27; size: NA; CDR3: CASSEIRGIEAFF; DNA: TGTGCCAGCAGTGAAATCAGGGGTATCGAAGCTTTCTTT
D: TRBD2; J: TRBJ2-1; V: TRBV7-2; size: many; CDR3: CASSPGLAVPFEQFF; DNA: TGTGCCAGCAGCCCAGGACTAGCGGTACCCTTTGAGCAGTTCTTC
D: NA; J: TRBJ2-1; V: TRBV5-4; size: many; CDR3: CASSPGTADHYNEQFF; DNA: TGTGCCAGCAGCCCAGGGACGGCGGACCATTACAATGAGCAGTTCTTC
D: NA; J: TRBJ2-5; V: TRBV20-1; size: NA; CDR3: CSASYGQETQYF; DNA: TGCAGTGCTAGTTACGGTCAAGAGACCCAGTACTTC
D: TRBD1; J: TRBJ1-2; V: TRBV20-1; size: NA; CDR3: CSARGTGEEEGYTF; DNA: TGCAGTGCTAGAGGGACAGGGGAGGAAGAGGGCTACACCTTC
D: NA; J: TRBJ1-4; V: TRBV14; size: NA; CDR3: CASSQDQGQSYEKLFF; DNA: TGTGCCAGCAGCCAAGATCAAGGACAGTCGTACGAAAAACTGTTTTTT
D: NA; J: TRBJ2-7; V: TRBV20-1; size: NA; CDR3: CSARASGADYEQYF; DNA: TGCAGTGCTAGAGCTTCAGGGGCGGACTACGAGCAGTACTTC
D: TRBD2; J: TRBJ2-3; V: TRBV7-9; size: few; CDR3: CASSSPSLAGGPRTDTQYF; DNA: TGTGCCAGCAGCTCCCCCAGCCTAGCGGGAGGGCCGCGCACAGATACGCAGTATTTT